This T cell receptor beta chain was recorded in a study of early T cells in non-severe SARS-CoV-2 infection. At the level of the study: Chains were not paired, and sequencing was done on bulk RNA from unsorted whole blood.

CDR3 size: 15 residues. V lost 0 bases and J lost 0, with 8 bases in between. Germline V gives CDR1 SGHNT, CDR2 YENEEA. Individually, cDNA molecules had unique molecular identifiers attached to them. Via MiXCR, TCRdb re-called the 5' RACE reads, giving one row per CDR3 protein. Seen here are over 25,000 distinct CDR3 sequences, under 6% observed once, and the top ten hold roughly 6.2%. This clonotype originated in an adult who was a healthcare worker with PCR-confirmed SARS-CoV-2 infection or an uninfected control (not recorded which). The chain joins TRBV11-3 to TRBJ2-5; a possible D gene is TRBD1 (5 bases). Source material: whole blood. The CDR3 region has the DNA TGTGCCAGCAGCTTAGATAGCAGGGACCAAGAGACCCAGTACTTC. This encodes CASSLDSRDQETQYF.